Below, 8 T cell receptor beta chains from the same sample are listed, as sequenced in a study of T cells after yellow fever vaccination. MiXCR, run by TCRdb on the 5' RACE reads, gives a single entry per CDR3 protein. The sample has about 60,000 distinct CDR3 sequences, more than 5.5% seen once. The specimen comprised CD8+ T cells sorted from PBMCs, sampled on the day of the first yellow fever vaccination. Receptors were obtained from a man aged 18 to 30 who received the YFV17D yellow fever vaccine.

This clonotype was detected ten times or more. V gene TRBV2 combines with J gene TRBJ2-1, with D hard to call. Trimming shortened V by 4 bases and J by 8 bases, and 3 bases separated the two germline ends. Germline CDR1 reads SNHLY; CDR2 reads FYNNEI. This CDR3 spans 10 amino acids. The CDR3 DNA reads TGTGCCAGCAGTGCTTATGAGCAGTTCTTC. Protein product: CASSAYEQFF. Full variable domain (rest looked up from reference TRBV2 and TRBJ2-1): EPEVTQTPSHQVTQMGQEVILRCVPISNHLYFYWYRQILGQKVEFLVSFYNNEISEKSEIFDDQFSVERPDGSNFTLKIRSTKLEDSAMYFCASSAYEQFFGPGTRLTVL.

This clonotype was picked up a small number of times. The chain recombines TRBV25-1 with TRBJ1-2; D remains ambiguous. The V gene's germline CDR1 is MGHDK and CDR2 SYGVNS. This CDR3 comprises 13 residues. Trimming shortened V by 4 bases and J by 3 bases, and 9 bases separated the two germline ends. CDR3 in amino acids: CASSAGNYYGYTF. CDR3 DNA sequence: TGTGCCAGCAGTGCAGGAAACTACTATGGCTACACCTTC.

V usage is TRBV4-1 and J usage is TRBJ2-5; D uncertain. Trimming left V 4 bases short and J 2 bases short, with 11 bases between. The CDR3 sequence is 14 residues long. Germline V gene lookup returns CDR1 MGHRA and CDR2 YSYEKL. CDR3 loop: CASSLTVKQETQYF. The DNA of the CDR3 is TGCGCCAGCAGCCTGACGGTGAAGCAAGAGACCCAGTACTTC.

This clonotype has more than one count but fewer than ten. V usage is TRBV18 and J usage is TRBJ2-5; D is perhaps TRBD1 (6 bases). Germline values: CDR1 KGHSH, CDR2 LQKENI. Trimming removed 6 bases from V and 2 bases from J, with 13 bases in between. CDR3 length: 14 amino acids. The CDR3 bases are TGTGCCAGCTCTCCTAGGACAGTACAAGAGACCCAGTACTTC. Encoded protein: CASSPRTVQETQYF. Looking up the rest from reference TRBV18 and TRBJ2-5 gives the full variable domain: NAGVMQNPRHLVRRRGQEARLRCSPMKGHSHVYWYRQLPEEGLKFMVYLQKENIIDESGMPKERFSAEFPKEGPSILRIQQVVRGDSAAYFCASSPRTVQETQYFGPGTRLLVL.

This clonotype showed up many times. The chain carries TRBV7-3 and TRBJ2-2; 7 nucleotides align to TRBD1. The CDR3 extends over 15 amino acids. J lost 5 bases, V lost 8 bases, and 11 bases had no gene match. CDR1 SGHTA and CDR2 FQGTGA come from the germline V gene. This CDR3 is CASPDGGQWTGELFF. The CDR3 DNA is TGTGCCAGCCCAGATGGGGGACAGTGGACCGGGGAGCTGTTTTTT.

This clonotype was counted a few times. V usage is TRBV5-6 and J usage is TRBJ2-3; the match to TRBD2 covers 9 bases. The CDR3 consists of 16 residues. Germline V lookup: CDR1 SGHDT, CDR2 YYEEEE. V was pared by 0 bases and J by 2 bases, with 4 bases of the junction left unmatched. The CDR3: CASSLEVAGDTDTQYF. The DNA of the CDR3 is TGTGCCAGCAGCTTGGAGGTAGCGGGGGACACAGATACGCAGTATTTT.

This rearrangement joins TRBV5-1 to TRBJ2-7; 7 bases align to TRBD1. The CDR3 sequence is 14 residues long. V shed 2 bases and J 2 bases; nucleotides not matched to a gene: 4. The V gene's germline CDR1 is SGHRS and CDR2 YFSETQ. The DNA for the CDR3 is TGCGCCAGCAGCTTCCCGGGACAGCCCTACGAGCAGTACTTC. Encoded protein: CASSFPGQPYEQYF.

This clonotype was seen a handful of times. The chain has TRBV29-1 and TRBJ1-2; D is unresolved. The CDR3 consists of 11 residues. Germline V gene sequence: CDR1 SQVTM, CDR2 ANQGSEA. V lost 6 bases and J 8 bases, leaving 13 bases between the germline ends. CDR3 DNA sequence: TGCAGCGTCGACCCCCTGCGGGGCTACACCTTC. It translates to CSVDPLRGYTF. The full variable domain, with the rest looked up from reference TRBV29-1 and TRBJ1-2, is SAVISQKPSRDICQRGTSLTIQCQVDSQVTMMFWYRQQPGQSLTLIATANQGSEATYESGFVIDKFPISRPNLTFSTLTVSNMSPEDSSIYLCSVDPLRGYTFGSGTRLTVV.